Following are 14 T cell receptor beta chains from one sample sequenced in a study of beta chain features in type 1 diabetes. The study reverse transcribed the entire isolated RNA, so it sequenced expressed TCRB transcripts. Sequencing was performed with immunoSEQ multiplex PCR; in TCRdb, only in-frame clones are kept and a portion is missing. The data contain 850,000 to 900,000 clones, roughly a sixth of them seen just once; the ten biggest clones take up about 0.02%. The sample consisted of naive CD4+ T cells from blood. The receptors were gathered from a woman under 30 in good health.

Regarding this clone: The final CDR3 position lacks the conserved phenylalanine or tryptophan, pointing to a likely read error. No DNA is shown, since the ends of the CDR3 on it are uncertain; the CDR3 is the one TCRdb lists. V is TRBV28 and J is TRBJ1-2. From its first to its last residue, the CDR3 has 13 amino acids. Germline V gives CDR1 MDHEN, CDR2 SYDVKM. CDR3 loop: CASSLQNYGPGQV.

The CDR3 DNA is TGTGCCAGCAGCAAAAATAGCGGGAGGATCACAGATACGCAGTATTTT. It specifies CASSKNSGRITDTQYF. The gene calls are TRBV6-6 and TRBJ2-3; 10 bases fit TRBD2. CDR3 length: 16 residues. In germline, CDR1 is MNHNY, CDR2 SVGAGI (reference sequence). The V gene end was trimmed by 6 bases and the J gene end by 2 bases; junction bases not matched to a gene: 8.

This clone appeared a few times. The DNA of the CDR3 is TGTGCCAGCTCACCAAGGACTAGCGGGAGGGTTACCTACGAGCAGTACTTC. Translating gives CASSPRTSGRVTYEQYF. The chain recombines TRBV18 with TRBJ2-7; 15 positions match TRBD2. In germline, CDR1 is KGHSH, CDR2 LQKENI. V gave up 2 bases and J gave up 2 bases; unmatched junction bases: 4. The CDR3 runs 17 residues.

V and J are TRBV5-6 and TRBJ2-1; D perhaps matches TRBD2 (5 bases). The V gene's germline CDR1 is SGHDT and CDR2 YYEEEE. Trimming shortened V by 5 bases and J by 3 bases, and 15 bases separated the two germline ends. This CDR3 spans 15 amino acids. The CDR3 protein is CASSGGWVVYNEQFF. CDR3 DNA: TGTGCCAGCAGTGGAGGTTGGGTCGTCTACAATGAGCAGTTCTTC.

The chain joins TRBV11-2 to TRBJ1-1, with a weak D call TRBD1 (5 bases). V was clipped by 3 bases and J by 0 bases, with 11 bases between them. From germline, CDR1 is SGHAT and CDR2 FQNNGV. The CDR3 extends over 15 amino acids. Here the CDR3 reads CASSFSDSLNTEAFF. The CDR3 coding sequence is TGTGCCAGCAGCTTTAGCGACAGTTTGAACACTGAAGCTTTCTTT.

The chain carries TRBV4-1 and TRBJ2-5, with 9 bases identical to TRBD1. This CDR3 is built from 16 residues. V was pared by 2 bases and J by 5 bases, with 9 bases of the junction left unmatched. CDR1 is MGHRA and CDR2 is YSYEKL in the germline V gene. Here the CDR3 DNA reads TGCGCCAGCAGCCAAACTCTGAACAGGGGGCGCGAGACCCAGTACTTC. Amino acid sequence: CASSQTLNRGRETQYF.

The chain employs TRBV28 and TRBJ2-3, with 14 positions matching TRBD2. J gave up 6 bases and V 5 bases, and 13 bases lay outside the gene matches. CDR3 length: 18 residues. Germline V gene lookup returns CDR1 MDHEN and CDR2 SYDVKM. The CDR3 DNA follows: TGTGCCAGCAGTCGCCGCCGGCAGACTAGCGGGAGGGTGGATACGCAGTATTTT. Translation: CASSRRRQTSGRVDTQYF.

In this sample, this clone turned up a few times. This chain uses TRBV2 with TRBJ1-4, with D possibly TRBD1 on 6 matching bases. In germline, CDR1 is SNHLY, CDR2 FYNNEI. V lost 7 bases and J 6 bases, leaving 18 bases between the germline ends. CDR3 length: 15 amino acids. This CDR3 reads CASNPQGRGYEKLFF. The CDR3 DNA reads as TGTGCCAGCAATCCACAGGGACGGGGGTATGAAAAACTGTTTTTT.

In this sample, this clone turned up a few times. The genes are TRBV5-1 and TRBJ2-3; D gene uncertain. Germline CDR1 is SGHRS and CDR2 is YFSETQ. Trimming shortened V by 6 bases and J by 3 bases, and 11 bases separated the two germline ends. The CDR3 is made up of 13 amino acids. As DNA, the CDR3 is TGCGCCAGCATGGTGGCCGGAACAGATACGCAGTATTTT. Protein: CASMVAGTDTQYF.

Worth noting for this clone: One end of the junction is discordant with germline, which a read error may explain. The chain uses TRBV6-6 and TRBJ2-2; perhaps TRBD1 as D (6 bases). Looked up from germline, CDR1 is MNHNY and CDR2 is SVGAGI (reference sequence). This CDR3 has 14 amino acids. In nucleotides, the CDR3 is TGTGCCATCAGTGAGTCAACAGGGCCCGGGGAGCTGTTTTTT. Protein sequence: CAISESTGPGELFF.

The table lists this clone with a few counts. The chain employs TRBV7-2 and TRBJ2-1; no definite D call. V lost 4 bases, J lost 0 bases, and 7 bases lay in between. Germline V gene lookup returns CDR1 SGHTA and CDR2 FQGNSA. The CDR3 loop spans 14 amino acids. As DNA, the CDR3 is TGTGCCAGCAGCTCCCAGAGCTCCTACAATGAGCAGTTCTTC. Protein: CASSSQSSYNEQFF.

This clone has just a few counts. This rearrangement joins TRBV29-1 to TRBJ1-3; D is ambiguous. The V and J ends lost 1 base and 3 bases respectively, with 7 bases between them. Germline V gene lookup returns CDR1 SQVTM and CDR2 ANQGSEA. CDR3 length: 13 amino acids. CDR3 DNA: TGCAGCGTTGAAGGGCCGGGTGGAAACACCATATATTTT. Protein sequence: CSVEGPGGNTIYF.

In its sample, this clone was seen a few times. V usage is TRBV6-6 and J usage is TRBJ2-2; D unclear. Trimming pared 7 bases from V and 0 bases from J, leaving 12 bases between. Germline CDR1 is MNHNY and CDR2 is SVGAGI (reference sequence). This CDR3 is 15 amino acids long. CDR3 nucleotide sequence: TGTGCCAGCACTCCCGGGCCCGCGAACACCGGGGAGCTGTTTTTT. This translates into CASTPGPANTGELFF.

This clone was detected ten times or more. The chain links TRBV10-3 to TRBJ1-1, with D hard to call. CDR1 is ENHRY, CDR2 SYGVKD, per germline. This CDR3 is built from 13 residues. The V gene lost 6 bases and the J gene lost 3 bases, with 11 bases spanning the gap. CDR3 nucleotide sequence: TGTGCCATCAGCGGCCGGACGGACACTGAAGCTTTCTTT. This codes for CAISGRTDTEAFF.